The 4 T cell receptor beta chains in this list originate from one sample, sequenced in a study of T cell changes during pregnancy in multiple sclerosis. Libraries were prepared by immunoSEQ multiplex PCR; TCRdb keeps only in-frame clonotypes and omits some of them. The sample comprises roughly 89,000 clones, approximately 95% of which are singletons, and 1.5% to 2% rests with the top ten. Source: peripheral blood, taken after pregnancy. Source of these receptors: a female donor in good health, enrolled as a control in a pregnancy study.

The J gene is TRBJ2-7, the V gene TRBV13; D is perhaps TRBD1 (6 bases). The CDR3 runs 15 residues. The germline V gene encodes CDR1 PRHDT and CDR2 FYEKMQ (reference sequence). V was cut by 5 bases and J by 2 bases, with 16 bases left in between. CDR3 region: CASSPEKDRPYEQYF. The CDR3 DNA follows: TGTGCCAGCAGCCCAGAGAAGGACAGACCCTACGAGCAGTACTTC.

The rearrangement uses TRBV10-3 and TRBJ2-3; 9 bases line up with TRBD2. The V gene's germline CDR1 is ENHRY and CDR2 SYGVKD. The V segment lost 6 bases and the J segment 5 bases; nucleotides outside the gene matches: 9. This CDR3 is built from 15 residues. CDR3 in DNA: TGTGCCATCAGGTTCCGTAGCGGGAGCTTAGATACGCAGTATTTT. It codes for CAIRFRSGSLDTQYF.

This clone came up once. V gene TRBV7-8 combines with J gene TRBJ2-3; D perhaps matches TRBD2 (6 bases). The V and J ends lost 4 bases and 0 bases respectively, with 17 bases between them. CDR3 length: 17 residues. Germline V gives CDR1 SGHVS, CDR2 FQNEAQ. The CDR3 nucleotides read TGTGCCAGCAGCTATTGGCGGGTTAGCGGTAGCACAGATACGCAGTATTTT. Translation gives CASSYWRVSGSTDTQYF.

The rearrangement uses TRBV19 and TRBJ2-7, with TRBD1 matching 9 bases. The CDR3 extends over 15 amino acids. Germline CDR1 LNHDA, CDR2 SQIVND (reference sequence). V gave up 6 bases and J gave up 1 base; unmatched junction bases: 7. This CDR3 is CASRAGTGPSYEQYF. CDR3 in DNA: TGTGCCAGTAGGGCCGGGACAGGGCCATCCTACGAGCAGTACTTC.